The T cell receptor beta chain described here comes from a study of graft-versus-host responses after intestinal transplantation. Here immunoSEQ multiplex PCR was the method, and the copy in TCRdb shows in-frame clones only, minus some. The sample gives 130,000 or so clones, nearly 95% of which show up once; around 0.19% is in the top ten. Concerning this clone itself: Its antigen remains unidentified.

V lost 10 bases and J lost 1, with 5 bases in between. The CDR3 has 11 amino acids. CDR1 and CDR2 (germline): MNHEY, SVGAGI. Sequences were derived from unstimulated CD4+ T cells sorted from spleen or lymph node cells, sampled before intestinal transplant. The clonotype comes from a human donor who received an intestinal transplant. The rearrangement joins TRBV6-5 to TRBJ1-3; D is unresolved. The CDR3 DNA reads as TGTGCCACGCATTCTGGAAACACCATATATTTT. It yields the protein CATHSGNTIYF.